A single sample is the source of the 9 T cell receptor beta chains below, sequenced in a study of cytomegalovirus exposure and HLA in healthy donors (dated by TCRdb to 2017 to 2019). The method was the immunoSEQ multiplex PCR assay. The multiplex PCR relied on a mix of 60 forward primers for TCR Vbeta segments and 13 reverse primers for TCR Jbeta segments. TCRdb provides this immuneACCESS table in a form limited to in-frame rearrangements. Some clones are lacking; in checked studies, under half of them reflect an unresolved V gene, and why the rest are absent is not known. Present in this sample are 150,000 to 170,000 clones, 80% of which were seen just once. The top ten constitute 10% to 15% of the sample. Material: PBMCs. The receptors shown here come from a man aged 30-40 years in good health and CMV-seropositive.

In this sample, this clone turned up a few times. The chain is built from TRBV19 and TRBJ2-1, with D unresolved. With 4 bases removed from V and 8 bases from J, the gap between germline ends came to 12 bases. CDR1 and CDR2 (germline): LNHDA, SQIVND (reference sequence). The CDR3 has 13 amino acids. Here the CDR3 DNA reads TGTGCCAGTAGTACACGTCGTCGCGATGAGCAGTTCTTC. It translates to CASSTRRRDEQFF.

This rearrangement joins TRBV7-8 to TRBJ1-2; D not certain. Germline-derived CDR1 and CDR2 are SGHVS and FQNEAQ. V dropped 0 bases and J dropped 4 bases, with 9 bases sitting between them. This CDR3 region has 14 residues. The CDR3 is CASSLAVAGYGYTF. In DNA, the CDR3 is TGTGCCAGCAGCTTAGCTGTTGCAGGCTATGGCTACACCTTC. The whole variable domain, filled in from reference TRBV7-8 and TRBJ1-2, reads GAGVSQSPRYKVAKRGQDVALRCDPISGHVSLFWYQQALGQGPEFLTYFQNEAQLDKSGLPSDRFFAERPEGSVSTLKIQRTQQEDSAVYLCASSLAVAGYGYTFGSGTRLTVV.

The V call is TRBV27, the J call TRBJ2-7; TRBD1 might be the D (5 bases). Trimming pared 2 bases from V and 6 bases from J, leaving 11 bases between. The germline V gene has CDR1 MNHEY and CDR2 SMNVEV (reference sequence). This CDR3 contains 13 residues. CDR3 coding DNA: TGTGCCAGCAGTTTAGGGCGGACACCCGAGCAGTACTTC. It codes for CASSLGRTPEQYF.

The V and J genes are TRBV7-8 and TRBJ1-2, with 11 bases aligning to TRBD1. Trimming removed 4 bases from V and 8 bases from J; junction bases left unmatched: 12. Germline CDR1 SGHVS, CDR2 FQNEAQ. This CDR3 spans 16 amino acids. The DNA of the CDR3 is TGTGCCAGCAGCTCGCGTCCCGGGACAGGGGGAGGCGGCTACACCTTC. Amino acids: CASSSRPGTGGGGYTF.

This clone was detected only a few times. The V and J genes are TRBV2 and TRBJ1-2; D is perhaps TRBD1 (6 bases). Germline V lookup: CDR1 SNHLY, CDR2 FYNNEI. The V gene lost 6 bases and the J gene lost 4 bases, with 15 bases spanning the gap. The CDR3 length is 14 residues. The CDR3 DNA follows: TGTGCCAGCAGAAGGGACACCTGGACCTATGGCTACACCTTC. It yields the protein CASRRDTWTYGYTF.

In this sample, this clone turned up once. CDR3 DNA: TGTGCCAGCAGGAGGGGGGGGCACAATCAGCCCCAGCATTTT. Translation: CASRRGGHNQPQHF. The chain is built from TRBV27 and TRBJ1-5, with a weak D call TRBD1 (6 bases). V was pared by 6 bases and J by 3 bases, with 12 bases between. Germline-derived CDR1 and CDR2 are MNHEY and SMNVEV (reference sequence). The CDR3 has 14 amino acids.

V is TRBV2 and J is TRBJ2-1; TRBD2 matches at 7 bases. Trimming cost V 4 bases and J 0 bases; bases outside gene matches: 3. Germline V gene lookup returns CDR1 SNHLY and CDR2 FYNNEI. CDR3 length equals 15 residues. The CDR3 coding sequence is TGTGCCAGCAGTGGGGGCGGGAGCTCCTACAATGAGCAGTTCTTC. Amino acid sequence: CASSGGGSSYNEQFF. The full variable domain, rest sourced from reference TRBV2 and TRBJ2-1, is EPEVTQTPSHQVTQMGQEVILRCVPISNHLYFYWYRQILGQKVEFLVSFYNNEISEKSEIFDDQFSVERPDGSNFTLKIRSTKLEDSAMYFCASSGGGSSYNEQFFGPGTRLTVL.

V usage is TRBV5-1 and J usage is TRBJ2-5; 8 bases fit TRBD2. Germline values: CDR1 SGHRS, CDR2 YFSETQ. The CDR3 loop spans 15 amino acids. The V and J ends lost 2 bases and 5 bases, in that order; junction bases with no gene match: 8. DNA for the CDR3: TGCGCCAGCAGCTTTACCGGGACTAGTTCGGAGACCCAGTACTTC. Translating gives CASSFTGTSSETQYF. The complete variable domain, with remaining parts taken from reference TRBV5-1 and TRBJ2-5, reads KAGVTQTPRYLIKTRGQQVTLSCSPISGHRSVSWYQQTPGQGLQFLFEYFSETQRNKGNFPGRFSGRQFSNSRSEMNVSTLELGDSALYLCASSFTGTSSETQYFGPGTRLLVL.

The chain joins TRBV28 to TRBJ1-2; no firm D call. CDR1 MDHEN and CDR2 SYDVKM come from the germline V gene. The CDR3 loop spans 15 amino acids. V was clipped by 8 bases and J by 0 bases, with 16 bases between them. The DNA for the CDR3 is TGTGCCAGCCCGAGAGGGTTAGGATCTAACTATGGCTACACCTTC. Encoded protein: CASPRGLGSNYGYTF.